This T cell receptor (beta chain) emerged from a study of cytomegalovirus exposure and HLA in healthy donors (dated 2017 in TCRdb). Describing the broader study: According to a later analysis, one platform produced both the 120 validation repertoires and the roughly 650 repertoires of the first cohort. To predict cytomegalovirus infection status, the study brought together high-throughput TCR immunosequencing, statistical association of individual TCRs with disease status, and machine learning. The aim of the study was to test whether cataloging public T cell receptors could identify signatures of past pathogen exposure. Besides the first cohort of roughly 700 subjects, a separate validation cohort made up of roughly 120 different subjects was used. General study outcomes and caveats: A later analysis found that TCRs clustered in the first cohort also tended to co-occur in the 120 or so validation repertoires, with roughly 95% of cluster scores above 0. In the study, some 180 TCR beta chains were listed as associated with cytomegalovirus. In vitro tests confirmed that a few of the cytomegalovirus-associated TCR beta chains recognize cytomegalovirus antigens. The classifier was reported to diagnose cytomegalovirus status with high specificity and sensitivity in both the original cohort and the validation cohort. The authors suggested that the approach could potentially be extended to other disease states and immunological phenotypes. All 130 or so repertoires were used to score co-occurrence in the validation cohort in a later analysis, because that analysis had no HLA typing for the cohort. Most TCR sequences were seen in very few donors, while some public TCRs were found in many individuals.

A remark on this clone: Its antigen has not been determined. Per-nucleotide qualities are absent, and no much larger clonotype sits a single base away.

Library preparation used the immunoSEQ multiplex PCR assay. In the paper's pipeline: A statistical classification framework was developed to diagnose cytomegalovirus status using the catalog of TCR beta chain sequences. The table was pulled from immuneACCESS by TCRdb, which kept in-frame rearrangements only. Such tables lose some clones; where checked, under half of the loss comes from unresolved V genes, and the rest has no known cause. V and J calls and clone size are those listed in that table; D and trimming were worked out from the DNA. The sample table holds more than 300,000 clones, of which about nine tenths were seen once. Together, the top ten hold 0.83% of the sample. The donors belonged to the validation cohort of about 130 subjects, which was separate from the roughly 680-subject first cohort. V and J are trimmed by 5 bases and 1 base, and the gene matches miss 9 bases of the junction. The CDR3 holds 16 amino acids from the cysteine to the phenylalanine. The kept DNA is CDR3 alone, 48 bases in frame from the first base. CDR1 and CDR2, per the germline V gene (reference sequence), are LNHNV and YYDKDF.

The material sequenced was PBMCs. The sequence is built from TRBV15 and TRBJ2-3, and 7 junction bases match TRBD2. The sequence was collected from a woman between 18 and 29 years old in good health and CMV-seronegative. The CDR3 reads as follows: CATSVSGTTRTDTQYF. In nucleotide form, the sequence is TGTGCCACCAGCGTATCCGGGACTACTCGCACAGATACGCAGTATTTT.